A selection of T cell receptor beta chains follows, all from one sample in a study of response to subunit inactivated influenza vaccine. TCRdb used MiXCR to reprocess the RT-PCR reads, holding one entry per CDR3 protein. This table has hundreds of thousands of distinct CDR3 sequences, approximately 12% appearing once. Sequences were derived from PBMCs from blood, sampled on the day of vaccination. Receptors were obtained from a man in his forties or fifties who received an inactivated influenza vaccine. Each CDR3 is given with its conserved first and last residue. Each record gives: D gene, V gene, J gene, clone size, CDR3 length, CDR3 DNA, CDR3 protein. The D gene is left open where the match is weak. Clone size appears in some rows only: once, few, many, or a class for an expanded clone.

TRBD2,TRBV11-2,TRBJ2-7,few,14,TGTGCCAGCAGCTTACTTGCGGGAGGGCAAGAGCAGTACTTC,CASSLLAGGQEQYF
.,TRBV20-1,TRBJ2-2,many,13,TGCAGTGCGGACCTTATTTGGGGCGGGGAGCTGTTTTTT,CSADLIWGGELFF
.,TRBV4-2,TRBJ1-2,.,15,TGTGCCAGCAGCCAAGATGATCAGGAACGAAATGGCTACACCTTC,CASSQDDQERNGYTF
.,TRBV29-1,TRBJ1-2,.,12,TGCAGCGTGAGAGCGGATGGCTATGGCTACACCTTC,CSVRADGYGYTF
.,TRBV7-8,TRBJ2-3,few,16,TGTGCCAGCAGCTACTTTAGCTATACTAGCACAGATACGCAGTATTTT,CASSYFSYTSTDTQYF
TRBD2,TRBV18,TRBJ2-7,few,19,TGTGCCAGCTCACCCTTTGGGGGGACTAGCGGGTCCCTAGGCTACGAGCAGTACTTC,CASSPFGGTSGSLGYEQYF
TRBD2,TRBV29-1,TRBJ2-1,.,14,TGCAGCGTTGAAGTAGGACTAGCTAACAATGAGCAGTTCTTC,CSVEVGLANNEQFF
.,TRBV5-6,TRBJ2-4,few,16,TGTGCCAGCAGCTTGGACAGGCTAACCTTCAAAAACATTCAGTACTTC,CASSLDRLTFKNIQYF
TRBD2,TRBV20-1,TRBJ2-7,.,13,TGCAGTGCCACTAGCGGAGTCTCCTACGAGCAGTACTTC,CSATSGVSYEQYF
.,TRBV29-1,TRBJ1-2,many,13,TGCAGCGTCGCGGTCATATCTAACTATGGCTACACCTTC,CSVAVISNYGYTF
.,TRBV25-1,TRBJ2-3,few,15,TGTGCCAGCAGTGCGTCGACAGGCCGCACAGATACGCAGTATTTT,CASSASTGRTDTQYF
.,TRBV4-1,TRBJ2-7,.,15,TGCGCCAGCAGCCAAGATTCAGGGGATTTCTACGAGCAGTACTTC,CASSQDSGDFYEQYF
TRBD2,TRBV5-1,TRBJ2-7,many,13,TGCGCCAGCAGCATAGGGACTAGTTACGAGCAGTACTTC,CASSIGTSYEQYF
TRBD1,TRBV30,TRBJ1-2,few,15,TGTGCCTTTAGCCCGGGACAGGGCACTTTCTATGGCTACACCTTC,CAFSPGQGTFYGYTF
.,TRBV5-6,TRBJ1-2,few,13,TGTGCCAGCAGCTTTTGGAACGGGCCAGGCTACACCTTC,CASSFWNGPGYTF
TRBD1,TRBV29-1,TRBJ2-1,.,15,TGCAGCGTTGATACAGGGGCCAAGTCCTACAATGAGCAGTTCTTC,CSVDTGAKSYNEQFF
TRBD2,TRBV28,TRBJ2-7,many,15,TGTGCCAGCAGTCACCATCTCGACGGGGGGTATGAGCAGTACTTC,CASSHHLDGGYEQYF
.,TRBV7-2,TRBJ2-7,few,14,TGTGCCAGCAGCGCACGTAGGGCCCTTTACGAGCAGTACTTC,CASSARRALYEQYF
TRBD2,TRBV5-1,TRBJ2-1,.,15,TGCGCCAGCAGCAAGGAGGGGACTAGCTACAATGAGCAGTTCTTC,CASSKEGTSYNEQFF
TRBD1,TRBV6-5,TRBJ1-2,.,19,TGTGCCAGCAGTTACCAAAGACAGGGCAGGGGAAGTCGTGTATCTGGCTACACCTTC,CASSYQRQGRGSRVSGYTF
.,TRBV7-8,TRBJ1-2,.,15,TGTGCCAGCAGCCCCCGTGGGGGATCGGACTATGGCTACACCTTC,CASSPRGGSDYGYTF
TRBD1,TRBV28,TRBJ2-7,.,15,TGTGCCAGCAGTTCCCCGGGACAGACGGTCTACGAGCAGTACTTC,CASSSPGQTVYEQYF
TRBD1,TRBV7-9,TRBJ2-3,few,17,TGTGCCAGCAGCTCCGGGGACAGGGATTGGAGAACAGATACGCAGTATTTT,CASSSGDRDWRTDTQYF